This T cell receptor beta chain comes out of a study of CXCR3-negative and CXCR3-positive naive CD8 T cells. Study-level information: Across all libraries, TRB reads numbered about 135 million, with about 1.5 +/- 0.3 million in each library. Findings of the study overall: Similar TRBV-TRBJ gene usage was seen in naive CXCR3-negative and CXCR3-positive cells, but not in memory cells. The level of CXCR3 expression partially decreased after cryopreservation; the majority of assays used fresh PBMCs. CXCR3-expressing naive cells carried TRB CDR3s more hydrophobic than those of CXCR3-negative naive cells.

The authors prepared UMI-labeled TRB cDNA libraries by 5' RACE. TCRdb re-called the 5' RACE reads; one entry per CDR3 protein, DNA not given. This sample's clone table lists 50,000 to 70,000 distinct CDR3 sequences. Note on this clonotype: The antigen remains unidentified.

CD45RO-CCR7+CD27+CD95- was the phenotype of naive CD8+ T cells. The TCR originated in a human donor in good health. Some clones in this sample may be carry-over from other donors' samples. The specimen was naive CXCR3+ CD8+ T cells from blood. The subset is: CD45RO-CCR7+CD27+CD95- naive CD8+ T cells expressing CXCR3 (TNR3+).

This CDR3 reads CASSKTALEGAVTDTQYF. V and J are TRBV21-1 and TRBJ2-3; TCRdb proposes TRBD1, but this gene call is untestable without DNA. TRBV21-1 is designated a pseudogene. The CDR3 is 18 amino acids.